The 10 T cell receptor beta chains below all came from one sample that was sequenced in a study of shared clonotypes between healthy human individuals. Sequencing used immunoSEQ multiplex PCR; TCRdb keeps in-frame clones, though not all of them. The sample includes about 980,000 clones, more than 75% of them seen just once. The sequenced sample consisted of memory CD4+ T cells sorted from blood. The subset: CD45RA-negative fraction. These receptors were obtained from a man aged 18-30 years in good health.

This clone was seen ten or more times. This chain links TRBV7-2 with TRBJ2-3; 10 bases agree with TRBD2. CDR1 is SGHTA, CDR2 FQGNSA, per germline. This CDR3 region has 16 residues. The ends lost 4 bases at V and 6 bases at J; junction bases unmatched: 10. CDR3 protein: CASSSLAGGLVDTQYF. In DNA form, the CDR3 reads TGTGCCAGCAGCTCCTTAGCGGGAGGATTGGTGGATACGCAGTATTTT.

This clone turned up a few times. The chain couples TRBV7-2 to TRBJ1-6; 10 bases match TRBD1. The junction had 9 bases not matched to a gene; V was cut back by 5 bases and J by 8 bases. Germline V CDR1 and CDR2: SGHTA, FQGNSA. The CDR3 length is 16 residues. The CDR3 here is CASSPYPGTGDSPLHF. The DNA for the CDR3 is TGTGCCAGCAGCCCTTATCCCGGGACAGGGGATTCACCCCTCCACTTT.

The V call is TRBV13, the J call TRBJ2-6; 12 bases line up with TRBD1. CDR3 length: 17 amino acids. From germline, CDR1 is PRHDT and CDR2 FYEKMQ (reference sequence). V trimming: 5 bases; J trimming: 0 bases; junction bases outside the gene matches: 2. The CDR3: CASSRDRGPSGANVLTF. CDR3 nucleotide sequence: TGTGCCAGCAGCCGGGACAGGGGGCCCTCTGGGGCCAACGTCCTGACTTTC. The full variable domain, in which reference TRBV13 and TRBJ2-6 provide the parts outside the CDR3, is AAGVIQSPRHLIKEKRETATLKCYPIPRHDTVYWYQQGPGQDPQFLISFYEKMQSDKGSIPDRFSAQQFSDYHSELNMSSLELGDSALYFCASSRDRGPSGANVLTFGAGSRLTVL.

The rearrangement joins TRBV6-6 to TRBJ1-1, with D unclear. This CDR3 contains 13 residues. The V gene's germline CDR1 is MNHNY and CDR2 SVGAGI (reference sequence). The V and J ends lost 4 bases and 1 base respectively, with 7 bases between them. As DNA, the CDR3 is TGTGCCAGCAGTTCACAGCAGAACACTGAAGCTTTCTTT. This codes for CASSSQQNTEAFF.

CDR3 loop: CASSVRDLGAIQYF. CDR3 coding DNA: TGTGCCAGCAGCGTCCGGGACCTTGGGGCCATTCAGTACTTC. This rearrangement joins TRBV9 to TRBJ2-4; D possibly matches TRBD1 or TRBD2 (5 bases each). Trimming shortened V by 2 bases and J by 9 bases, and 15 bases separated the two germline ends. The CDR3 loop spans 14 amino acids. CDR1 and CDR2 from the germline V gene are SGDLS and YYNGEE. Filled out from reference TRBV9 and TRBJ2-4, the complete variable domain reads DSGVTQTPKHLITATGQRVTLRCSPRSGDLSVYWYQQSLDQGLQFLIQYYNGEERAKGNILERFSAQQFPDLHSELNLSSLELGDSALYFCASSVRDLGAIQYFGAGTRLSVL.

The rearrangement uses TRBV7-9 and TRBJ1-5, with unresolved D. Between the trimmed V and J ends, which lost 5 bases and 6 bases, there was a span of 14 bases. The CDR3 contains 14 residues. The germline CDR1 and CDR2 sequences are SEHNR and FQNEAQ (reference sequence). The CDR3 loop reads CASSPSKSAQPQHF. The CDR3 nucleotides read TGTGCCAGCAGCCCCTCGAAATCTGCTCAGCCCCAGCATTTT.

V and J are TRBV7-2 and TRBJ2-7; 12 bases are shared with TRBD2. The CDR3 has 15 amino acids. The germline V gene has CDR1 SGHTA and CDR2 FQGNSA. The V and J ends lost 0 bases and 7 bases, in that order; junction bases with no gene match: 4. The CDR3 sequence is CASSLAWLAGGEQYF. The CDR3 DNA sequence: TGTGCCAGCAGCTTAGCGTGGCTAGCGGGAGGGGAGCAGTACTTC.

There are many counts of this clone. The chain recombines TRBV27 with TRBJ2-4; no reliable D call. The CDR3 extends over 13 amino acids. Trimming cost V 8 bases and J 0 bases, with 8 bases left between them. CDR1 and CDR2 (germline): MNHEY, SMNVEV (reference sequence). The CDR3 region is CASPDLAKNIQYF. The CDR3 DNA reads as TGTGCCAGCCCTGACTTAGCCAAAAACATTCAGTACTTC.

V gene TRBV19 combines with J gene TRBJ1-2; 9 nucleotides match TRBD1. Trimming removed 7 bases from V and 7 bases from J; junction bases left unmatched: 16. There are 16 residues in the CDR3. The germline V gene encodes CDR1 LNHDA and CDR2 SQIVND (reference sequence). CDR3 nucleotide sequence: TGTGCCAGTACCCTGGACAGGGGACGATCGGGGAGTGGCTACACCTTC. It yields the protein CASTLDRGRSGSGYTF. Complete variable domain (other parts from reference TRBV19 and TRBJ1-2): DGGITQSPKYLFRKEGQNVTLSCEQNLNHDAMYWYRQDPGQGLRLIYYSQIVNDFQKGDIAEGYSVSREKKESFPLTVTSAQKNPTAFYLCASTLDRGRSGSGYTFGSGTRLTVV.

Only one count was recorded for this clone. Relative to the germline gene, one junction end is altered; a read error may explain this. CDR3 nucleotides: TGTGCCAGCAGCCTAGACTCAAGGGGCGAGCAGTACTTC. The encoded protein is CASSLDSRGEQYF. This chain connects TRBV11-3 to TRBJ2-7; maybe TRBD1 (5 bases). Germline V gives CDR1 SGHNT, CDR2 YENEEA. CDR3 size: 13 residues.